The T cell receptor (beta chain) under discussion was sequenced for a study of T cell responses to AZD1222 COVID-19 vaccine. The germline V gene has CDR1 SGHNT and CDR2 YYREEE (reference sequence). Trimming took off 5 bases at V and 4 bases at J, with 15 bases between the two ends. This CDR3 is 15 amino acids long. Study conclusions and caveats: Dominant CD4 TCR responses targeted spike regions 160-218 and 743-854. The peak T cell response came first, and repertoires were sampled only after it.

Method: immunoSEQ multiplex PCR; TCRdb's copy keeps in-frame clones and lacks some. The profile shows more than 100,000 clones, around 92% of them singletons. A remark on this clone: Its antigen is unknown.

This TCR derives from an adult who received the AZD1222 COVID-19 vaccine. The input for sequencing was peripheral blood, taken 28 days after the second AZD1222 dose. This sequence joins TRBV5-4 and TRBJ2-2; D ambiguous. CDR3 region: CASSPAALGTGELFF. In nucleotides, the CDR3 is TGTGCCAGCAGTCCGGCAGCCCTCGGCACCGGGGAGCTGTTTTTT.